This T cell receptor beta chain derives from a study of CD8+ T cells in alopecia areata (dated by TCRdb to the late 2010s). Background for the entire study: The treated patients, all with moderate-to-severe alopecia areata, were enrolled in an open-label pilot trial of oral tofacitinib given at 5 to 10 mg twice daily. Patients stayed on tofacitinib for 6 to 18 months and then had 6 months of follow-up off drug so that delayed response and recurrence could be assessed. For the treated patients, the SALT score, which quantifies what percentage of scalp surface area is affected, served as the measure of disease severity. High-throughput TCRbeta sequencing was used to examine T cell clonal expansion in alopecia areata in both the C3H/HeJ mouse model and human patients. On the human side, TCRbeta sequencing was run on scalp tissue and on sorted CD4+ and CD8+ peripheral blood T cells from healthy controls and from alopecia areata patients with either patchy or totalis/universalis disease. Patients on tofacitinib were biopsied at baseline and after 4 and 24 weeks of treatment, and several of the patients also had a later scalp biopsy. Scalp clonality was compared among normal scalp (n=4), patchy alopecia areata scalp (n=8), and alopecia totalis/universalis scalp (n=8). The RNA source kit depended on sample type: the PAXgene miRNA kit for fixed scalp, the miRNeasy kit for PBMCs, and the RNeasy kit for mouse skin. TCRbeta CDR3 regions were amplified by immunoSEQ multiplex PCR using 35 Vbeta forward and 13 Jbeta reverse primers.

Library preparation used the immunoSEQ multiplex PCR assay. To provide template for TCR sequencing, every sample had RNA extracted and reverse transcribed into cDNA. SuperScript III was used for first-strand cDNA synthesis, primed with a 2:1 mix of oligo-dT and random hexamers. Amplification bias was assessed with a synthetic immune receptor repertoire, and residual bias was removed computationally. On the study's bioinformatics: Raw reads were preprocessed to remove errors, and CDR3 was defined by IMGT conventions from the conserved cysteine to phenylalanine. Clonality was computed as 1 minus the Shannon entropy, with the entropy normalized by log2 of the number of productive unique TCRs. Scalp TCRbeta sequences were cross-referenced with sorted blood CD4 and CD8 repertoires so that the CD4 or CD8 identity of scalp clones could be inferred. In TCRdb, the immuneACCESS table is reduced to in-frame sequences with V and J assigned. These tables do not hold every clone; where another copy was compared, an unresolved V gene accounts for under half, and the others remain unexplained. The V and J calls and clone size come from that table; D and trimming were worked out from the DNA. The sample table shows around 120,000 clones, and 50% to 55% are seen once. Clones ranked in the top ten supply roughly 0.5% of the sample.

In this sample, this clone turned up a few times. Its antigen is unknown. Per-nucleotide qualities are absent, and no much larger clonotype sits a single base away. V is trimmed back by 5 bases and J by 2 bases, and the junction contains 7 bases that no gene match accounts for. The CDR3 sequence holds 15 residues, the cysteine and phenylalanine included. Of all the DNA, just the CDR3 is kept, 45 bases in frame from base 1. The germline V gene (reference sequence) specifies SGHNT as CDR1 and YYREEE as CDR2. According to the study, the label for this sample's time point signals: 4 weeks on oral tofacitinib. The sample's treatment or condition, from its label and the paper: oral pan-JAK inhibitor, 5-10 mg twice daily. From alopecia areata patients, peripheral blood was collected along with lesional scalp punch biopsies. PBMCs were isolated by density centrifugation and stained for CD3, CD4 and CD8, after which CD4+ and CD8+ T cells were sorted on a FACSAria.

Here is what the overall study found, with its caveats: With tofacitinib, both scalp clonality and the number of expanded CD8+ clones among the top 100 scalp clones went down significantly. Compared with normal scalp, lesional scalp, particularly in alopecia totalis/universalis, had higher clonality and more expanded CD8+ clones, which suggests antigenic drive. Scalp TCR repertoire analysis is complicated because resident alphabeta T cells in normal human skin are also sequenced, whereas mouse skin is dominated by gammadelta T cells. The treated cohort was small, with a single nonresponder, so links between baseline CD8+ expansion and response need larger studies. Shared TCR sequences between patients were less evident than in mice, which may be partly attributable to HLA diversity in the patient population. During tofacitinib treatment, many expanded lesional clones remained in scalp and blood, and this persistence may partly explain relapse after treatment is stopped.

This TCR came from a human donor with alopecia areata. The chain was built from TRBV5-4 and TRBJ1-3; the central 7 bases match TRBD1. Sequences were derived from CD4+ T cells sorted from blood, sampled at week 4, from a patient treated with tofacitinib. CDR3 loop: CASRHDRAAGNTIYF. The bases read TGTGCCAGCAGACACGACAGGGCTGCTGGAAACACCATATATTTT.